This T cell receptor beta chain was observed in a study of control samples from healthy donors and cancer patients. Sequencing was performed with immunoSEQ multiplex PCR; in TCRdb, only in-frame clones are kept and a portion is missing. This sample has 150,000 to 180,000 clones; around 96% occur once, and the top ten carry 5.5% to 6%. The CDR3 spans 17 residues. This TCR derives from a man aged 35-49 years in good health. This chain uses TRBV21-1 with TRBJ1-4; the DNA was not used to check the table's D call, TRBD1. TRBV21-1 is a pseudogene segment. The sample consisted of blood. CDR3 DNA sequence: TGTGCCAGCAGCAAAGGAGGGGACAGTCCAACTAATGAAAAACTGTTTTTT. It specifies CASSKGGDSPTNEKLFF.